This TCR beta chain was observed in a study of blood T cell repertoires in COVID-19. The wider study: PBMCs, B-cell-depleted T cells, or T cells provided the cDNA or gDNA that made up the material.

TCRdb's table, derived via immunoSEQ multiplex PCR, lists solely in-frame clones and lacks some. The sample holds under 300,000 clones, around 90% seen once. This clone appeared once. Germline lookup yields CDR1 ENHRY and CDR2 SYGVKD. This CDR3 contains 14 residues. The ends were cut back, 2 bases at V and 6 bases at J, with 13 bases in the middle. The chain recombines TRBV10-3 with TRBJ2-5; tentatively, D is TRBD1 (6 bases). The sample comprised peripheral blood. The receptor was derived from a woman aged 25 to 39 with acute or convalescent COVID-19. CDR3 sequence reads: CAISEDRLGKTQYF. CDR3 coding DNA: TGTGCCATCAGTGAGGACAGGCTGGGAAAGACCCAGTACTTC.